This TCR beta chain was found in a study of cytomegalovirus exposure and HLA in healthy donors. 60 Vbeta and 13 Jbeta primers were used in PCR. The assay was immunoSEQ multiplex PCR, and TCRdb's table has in-frame clones only and misses some. The sample gives roughly 90,000 clones, approximately 80% of which show up once; roughly 3.4% is in the top ten. As regards this clone: Its target is unknown.

Whole-study results and caveats: Rare TCR sequences dominated, though some public TCRs recurred in many donors.

The CDR3 is 18 residues long. CDR1 and CDR2 from the germline V gene are LGHNT and FRNRAP. The V gene end was trimmed by 3 bases and the J gene end by 5 bases; junction bases not matched to a gene: 16. The V gene is TRBV12-5, the J gene TRBJ2-7; 10 positions match TRBD1. Sequenced sample: PBMCs. This TCR came from a man in his thirties or forties in good health and CMV-seropositive. The CDR3 here is CASGFSRTGTGESDEQYF. The CDR3 DNA reads as TGTGCTAGTGGTTTTAGCCGAACCGGGACAGGGGAAAGCGACGAGCAGTACTTC.